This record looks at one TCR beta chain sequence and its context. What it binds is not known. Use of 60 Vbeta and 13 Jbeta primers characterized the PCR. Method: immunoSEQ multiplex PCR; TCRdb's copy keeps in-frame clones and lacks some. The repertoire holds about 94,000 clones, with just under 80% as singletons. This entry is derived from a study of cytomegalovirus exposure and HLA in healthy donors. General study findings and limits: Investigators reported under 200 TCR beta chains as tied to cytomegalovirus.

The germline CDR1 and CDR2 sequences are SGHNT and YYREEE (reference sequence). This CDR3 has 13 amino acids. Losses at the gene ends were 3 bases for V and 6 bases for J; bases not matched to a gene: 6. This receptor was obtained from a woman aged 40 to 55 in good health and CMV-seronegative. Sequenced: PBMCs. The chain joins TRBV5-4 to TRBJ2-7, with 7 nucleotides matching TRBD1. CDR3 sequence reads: CASSWTGSPEQYF. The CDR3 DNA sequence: TGTGCCAGCAGCTGGACAGGTTCGCCCGAGCAGTACTTC.